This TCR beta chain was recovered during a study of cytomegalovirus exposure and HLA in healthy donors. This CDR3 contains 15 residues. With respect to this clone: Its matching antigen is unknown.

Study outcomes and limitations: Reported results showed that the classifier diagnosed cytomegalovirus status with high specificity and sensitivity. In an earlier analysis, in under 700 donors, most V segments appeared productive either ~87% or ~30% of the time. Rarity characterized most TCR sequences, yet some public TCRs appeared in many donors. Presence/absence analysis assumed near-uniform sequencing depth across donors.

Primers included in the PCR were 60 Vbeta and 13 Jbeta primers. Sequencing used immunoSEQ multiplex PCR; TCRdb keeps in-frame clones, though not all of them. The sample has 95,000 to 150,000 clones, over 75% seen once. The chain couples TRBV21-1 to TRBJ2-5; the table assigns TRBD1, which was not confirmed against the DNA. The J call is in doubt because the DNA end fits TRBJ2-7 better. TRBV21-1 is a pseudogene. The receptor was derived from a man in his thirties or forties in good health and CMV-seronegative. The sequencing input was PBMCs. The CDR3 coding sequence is TGTGCCAGCCCGACCCCCAGGGTGAAGACGGGCGAGCAGTACTTC. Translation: CASPTPRVKTGEQYF.